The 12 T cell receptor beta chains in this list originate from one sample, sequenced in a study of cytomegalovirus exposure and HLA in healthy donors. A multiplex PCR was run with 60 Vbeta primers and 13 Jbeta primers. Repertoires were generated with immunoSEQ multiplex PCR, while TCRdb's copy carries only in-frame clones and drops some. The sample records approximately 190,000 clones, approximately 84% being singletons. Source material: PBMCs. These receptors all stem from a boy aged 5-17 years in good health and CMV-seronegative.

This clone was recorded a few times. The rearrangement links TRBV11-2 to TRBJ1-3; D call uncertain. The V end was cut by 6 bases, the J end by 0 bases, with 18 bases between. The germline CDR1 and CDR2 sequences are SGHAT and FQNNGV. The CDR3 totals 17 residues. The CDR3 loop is CASSRPGGGSSGNTIYF. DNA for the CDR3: TGTGCCAGCAGTCGTCCCGGAGGTGGGTCCTCTGGAAACACCATATATTTT.

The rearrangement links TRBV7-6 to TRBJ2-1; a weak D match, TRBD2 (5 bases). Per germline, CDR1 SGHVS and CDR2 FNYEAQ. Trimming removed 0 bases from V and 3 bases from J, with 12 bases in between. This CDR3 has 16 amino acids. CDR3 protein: CASSLASAGYYNEQFF. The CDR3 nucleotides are TGTGCCAGCAGCTTAGCTTCCGCGGGTTACTACAATGAGCAGTTCTTC.

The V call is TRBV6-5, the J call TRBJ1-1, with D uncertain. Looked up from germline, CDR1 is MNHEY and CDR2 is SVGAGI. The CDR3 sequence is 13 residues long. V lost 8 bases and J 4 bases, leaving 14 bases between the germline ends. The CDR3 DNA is TGTGCCAGCGAGTTGACCTCGGGCACTGAAGCTTTCTTT. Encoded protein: CASELTSGTEAFF.

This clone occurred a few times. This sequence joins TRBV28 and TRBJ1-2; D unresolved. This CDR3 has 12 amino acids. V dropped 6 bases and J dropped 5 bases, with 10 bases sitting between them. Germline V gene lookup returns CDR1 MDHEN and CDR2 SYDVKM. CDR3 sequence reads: CASRNRIYGYTF. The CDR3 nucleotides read TGTGCCAGCAGGAACAGAATTTATGGCTACACCTTC.

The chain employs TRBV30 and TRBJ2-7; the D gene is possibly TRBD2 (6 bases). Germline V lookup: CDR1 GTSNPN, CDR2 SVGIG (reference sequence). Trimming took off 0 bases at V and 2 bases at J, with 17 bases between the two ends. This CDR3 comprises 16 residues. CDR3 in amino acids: CAWSVLFLATTYEQYF. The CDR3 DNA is TGTGCCTGGAGTGTACTCTTCCTAGCGACCACCTACGAGCAGTACTTC.

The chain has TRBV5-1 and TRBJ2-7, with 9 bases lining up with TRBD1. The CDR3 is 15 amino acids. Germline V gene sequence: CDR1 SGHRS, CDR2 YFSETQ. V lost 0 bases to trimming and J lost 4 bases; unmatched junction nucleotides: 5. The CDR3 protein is CASSLEGQGPYEQYF. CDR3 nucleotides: TGCGCCAGCAGCTTGGAGGGACAGGGACCTTACGAGCAGTACTTC.

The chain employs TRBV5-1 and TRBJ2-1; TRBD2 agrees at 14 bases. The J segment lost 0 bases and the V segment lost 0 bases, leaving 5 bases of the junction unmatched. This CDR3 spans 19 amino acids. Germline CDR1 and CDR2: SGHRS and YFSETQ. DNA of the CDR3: TGCGCCAGCAGCTTGGGGACTAGCGGGGGGCCACGCTCCTACAATGAGCAGTTCTTC. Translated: CASSLGTSGGPRSYNEQFF.

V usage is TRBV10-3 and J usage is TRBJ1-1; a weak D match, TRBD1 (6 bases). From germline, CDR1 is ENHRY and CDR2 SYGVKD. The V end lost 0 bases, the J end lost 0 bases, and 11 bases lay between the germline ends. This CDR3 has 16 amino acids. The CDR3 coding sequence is TGTGCCATCAGTGAGTCATCATGGACAGTGAACACTGAAGCTTTCTTT. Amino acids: CAISESSWTVNTEAFF.

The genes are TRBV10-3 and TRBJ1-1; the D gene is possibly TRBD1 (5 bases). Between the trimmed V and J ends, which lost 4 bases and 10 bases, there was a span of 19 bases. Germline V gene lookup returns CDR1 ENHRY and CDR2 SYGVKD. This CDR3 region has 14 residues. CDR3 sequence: CAISGQGVPLGAFF. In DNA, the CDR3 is TGTGCCATCAGTGGGCAGGGTGTGCCCTTGGGAGCTTTCTTT.

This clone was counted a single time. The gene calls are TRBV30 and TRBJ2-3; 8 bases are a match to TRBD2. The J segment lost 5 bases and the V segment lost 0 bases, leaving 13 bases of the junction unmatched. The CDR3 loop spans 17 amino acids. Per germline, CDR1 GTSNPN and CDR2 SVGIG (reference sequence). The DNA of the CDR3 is TGTGCCTGGAGTGTACTTAGGATAGCGGGAAAGGTAGATACGCAGTATTTT. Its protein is CAWSVLRIAGKVDTQYF.

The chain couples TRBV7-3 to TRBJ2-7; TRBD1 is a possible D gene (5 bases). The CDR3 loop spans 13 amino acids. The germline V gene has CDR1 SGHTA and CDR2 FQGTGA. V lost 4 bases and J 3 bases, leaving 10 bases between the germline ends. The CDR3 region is CASSSSQGYEQYF. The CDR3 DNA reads TGTGCCAGCAGCTCCTCGCAGGGCTACGAGCAGTACTTC.

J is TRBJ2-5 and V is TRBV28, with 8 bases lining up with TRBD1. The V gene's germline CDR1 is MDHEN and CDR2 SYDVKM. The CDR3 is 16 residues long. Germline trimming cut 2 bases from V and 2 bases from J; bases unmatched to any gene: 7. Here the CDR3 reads CASSLAGTGRQETQYF. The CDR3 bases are TGTGCCAGCAGTTTAGCCGGGACAGGCCGTCAAGAGACCCAGTACTTC.